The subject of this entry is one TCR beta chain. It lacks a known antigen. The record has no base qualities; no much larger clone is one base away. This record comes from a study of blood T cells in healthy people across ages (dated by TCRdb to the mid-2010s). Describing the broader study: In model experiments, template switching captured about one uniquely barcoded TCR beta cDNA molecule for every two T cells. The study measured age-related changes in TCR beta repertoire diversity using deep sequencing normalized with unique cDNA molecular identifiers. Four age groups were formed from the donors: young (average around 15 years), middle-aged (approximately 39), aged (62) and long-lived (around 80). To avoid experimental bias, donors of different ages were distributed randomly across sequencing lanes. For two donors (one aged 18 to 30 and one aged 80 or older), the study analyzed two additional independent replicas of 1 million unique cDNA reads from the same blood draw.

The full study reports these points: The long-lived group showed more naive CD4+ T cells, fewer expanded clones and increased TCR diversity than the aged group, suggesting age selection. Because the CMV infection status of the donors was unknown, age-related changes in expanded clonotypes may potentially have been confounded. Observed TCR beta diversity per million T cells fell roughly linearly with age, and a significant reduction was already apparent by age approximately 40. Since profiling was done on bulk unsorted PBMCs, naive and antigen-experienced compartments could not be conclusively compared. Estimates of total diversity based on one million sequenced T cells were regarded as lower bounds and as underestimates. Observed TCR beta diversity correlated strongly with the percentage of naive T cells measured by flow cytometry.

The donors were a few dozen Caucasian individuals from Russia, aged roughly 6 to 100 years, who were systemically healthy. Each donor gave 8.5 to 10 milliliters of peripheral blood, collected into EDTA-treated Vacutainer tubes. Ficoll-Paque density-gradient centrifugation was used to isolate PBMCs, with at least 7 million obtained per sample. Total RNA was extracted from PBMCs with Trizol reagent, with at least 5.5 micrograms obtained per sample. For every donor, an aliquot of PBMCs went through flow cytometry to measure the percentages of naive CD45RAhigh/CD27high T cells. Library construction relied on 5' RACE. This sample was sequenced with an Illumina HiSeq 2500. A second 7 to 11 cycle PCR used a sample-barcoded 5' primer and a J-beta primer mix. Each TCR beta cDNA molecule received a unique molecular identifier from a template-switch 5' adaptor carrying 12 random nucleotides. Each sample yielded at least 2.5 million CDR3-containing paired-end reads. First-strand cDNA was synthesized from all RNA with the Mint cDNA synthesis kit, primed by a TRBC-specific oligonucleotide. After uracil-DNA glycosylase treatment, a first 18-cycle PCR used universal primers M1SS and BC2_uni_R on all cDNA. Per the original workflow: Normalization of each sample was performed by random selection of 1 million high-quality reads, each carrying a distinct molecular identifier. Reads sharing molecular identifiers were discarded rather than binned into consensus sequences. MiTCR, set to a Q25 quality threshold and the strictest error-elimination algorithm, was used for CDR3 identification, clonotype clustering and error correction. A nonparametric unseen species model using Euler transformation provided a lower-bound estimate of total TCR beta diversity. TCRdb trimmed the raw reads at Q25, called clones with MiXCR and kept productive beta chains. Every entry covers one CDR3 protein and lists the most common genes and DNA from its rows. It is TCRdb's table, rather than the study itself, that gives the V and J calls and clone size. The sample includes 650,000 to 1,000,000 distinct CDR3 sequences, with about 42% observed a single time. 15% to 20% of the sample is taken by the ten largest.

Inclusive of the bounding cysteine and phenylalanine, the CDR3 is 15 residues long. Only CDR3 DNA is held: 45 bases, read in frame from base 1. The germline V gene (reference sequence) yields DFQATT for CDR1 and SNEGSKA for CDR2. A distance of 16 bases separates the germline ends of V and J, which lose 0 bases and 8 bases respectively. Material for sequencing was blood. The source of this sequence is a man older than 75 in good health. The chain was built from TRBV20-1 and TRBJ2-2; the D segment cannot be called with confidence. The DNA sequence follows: TGCAGTGCTAGAGATCAGACGCCCCAGATTGGGGAGCTGTTTTTT. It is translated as CSARDQTPQIGELFF.